The 18 T cell receptor beta chains given below trace back to one sample, sequenced in a study of CD8 T cells in Susac syndrome. An amount of RNA that ranged from roughly 0.5 to 1 ug was reverse transcribed with random hexamers. One entry per CDR3 protein, called by TCRdb with MiXCR from the immunoSEQ multiplex PCR reads. The data show 150,000 to 200,000 distinct CDR3 sequences, around 95% seen once. The sequenced sample was CD4+ T cells from PBMCs. These receptors all stem from a human donor in good health.

This clonotype was seen once. CDR3 nucleotides: TGTGCCAGCAGCTTGGGGCTGTCTAACTATGGCTACACCTTC. Its protein product is CASSLGLSNYGYTF. The chain links TRBV5-4 to TRBJ1-2; D gene ambiguous. This CDR3 spans 14 amino acids. Trimming left V 0 bases short and J 0 bases short, with 6 bases between. Germline V CDR1 and CDR2: SGHNT, YYREEE (reference sequence).

Of note for this clonotype: One junction end does not reproduce the germline sequence, and a read error may be involved. The V call is TRBV7-9, the J call TRBJ1-6, with a weak D call TRBD1 (6 bases). This CDR3 region has 13 residues. Germline V gives CDR1 SEHNR, CDR2 FQNEAQ (reference sequence). The CDR3 reads CASSFQGNSPLHF. The CDR3 nucleotides read TGTGCCAGCAGCTTTCAGGGGAATTCACCCCTCCATTTT.

This clonotype was observed a single time. CDR3 protein: CASTGTEYQETQYF. In DNA form, the CDR3 reads TGTGCCAGCACCGGGACGGAGTACCAAGAGACCCAGTACTTC. The rearrangement joins TRBV2 to TRBJ2-5; the D gene could be TRBD1 or TRBD2 (5 bases each). CDR1 and CDR2 from the germline V gene are SNHLY and FYNNEI. V was shortened by 7 bases and J by 0 bases, with 12 bases between the two germline ends. This CDR3 is 14 amino acids long.

The rearrangement links TRBV3-1 to TRBJ2-3; D is unclear. CDR3 length equals 14 residues. The V end was cut by 0 bases, the J end by 6 bases, with 10 bases between. Germline CDR1 LGHDT, CDR2 YNNKEL (reference sequence). The CDR3 DNA reads as TGTGCCAGCAGCCAAGATACGATGGGGGATACGCAGTATTTT. Amino acid sequence: CASSQDTMGDTQYF.

The chain carries TRBV6-2 or TRBV6-3 and TRBJ2-7; D ambiguous. Trimming pared 0 bases from V and 3 bases from J, leaving 6 bases between. The CDR3 extends over 13 amino acids. Germline V CDR1 and CDR2: MNHEY, SVGEGT. CDR3 region: CASSYSNIYEQYF. The CDR3 DNA follows: TGTGCCAGCAGTTACTCGAACATCTACGAGCAGTACTTC.

This chain uses TRBV29-1 with TRBJ1-5, with D hard to call. The germline V gene has CDR1 SQVTM and CDR2 ANQGSEA. The CDR3 has 13 residues. Trimming cost V 3 bases and J 6 bases, with 12 bases left between them. CDR3 sequence: CSVESGIGQPQHF. The CDR3 region has the DNA TGCAGCGTTGAGTCGGGTATAGGTCAGCCCCAGCATTTT.

J is TRBJ2-7 and V is TRBV2; TRBD1 agrees at 7 bases. With 3 bases clipped from V and 8 bases from J, the junction kept 10 bases outside the gene matches. This CDR3 contains 14 residues. The germline gives CDR1 SNHLY, CDR2 FYNNEI. CDR3 residues: CASSETGTTYKQYF. The CDR3 nucleotides read TGTGCCAGCAGTGAGACAGGGACCACGTATAAGCAGTACTTC.

J is TRBJ1-2 and V is TRBV9, with 9 bases aligning to TRBD1. Germline assignment: CDR1 SGDLS and CDR2 YYNGEE. CDR3 length: 14 amino acids. V gave up 3 bases and J gave up 7 bases; unmatched junction bases: 7. The chain's CDR3 is CASSAGTGLSGYTF. In nucleotides, the CDR3 is TGTGCCAGCAGCGCCGGGACAGGGTTGAGTGGCTACACCTTC.

This chain links TRBV3-1 with TRBJ1-2; D not certain. Germline V gene sequence: CDR1 LGHDT, CDR2 YNNKEL (reference sequence). There are 14 residues in the CDR3. Deletions cut 0 bases from V and 8 bases from J, with 13 bases between. The CDR3 coding sequence is TGTGCCAGCAGCCAAGATAGCTCCGGAAGGGGCTACACCTTC. As protein: CASSQDSSGRGYTF.

This clonotype came up a few times. The chain has TRBV3-1 and TRBJ1-2; D is unclear. V was shortened by 0 bases and J by 4 bases, with 15 bases between the two germline ends. CDR1 is LGHDT and CDR2 is YNNKEL in the germline V gene (reference sequence). This CDR3 region has 16 residues. CDR3 amino acids: CASSQDLGGSPYGYTF. CDR3 DNA: TGTGCCAGCAGCCAAGATCTTGGCGGCAGCCCCTATGGCTACACCTTC. Together with reference TRBV3-1 and TRBJ1-2, the CDR3 gives the full variable domain: DTAVSQTPKYLVTQMGNDKSIKCEQNLGHDTMYWYKQDSKKFLKIMFSYNNKELIINETVPNRFSPKSPDKAHLNLHINSLELGDSAVYFCASSQDLGGSPYGYTFGSGTRLTVV.

The J gene is TRBJ2-3, the V gene TRBV5-1; D is undetermined. This CDR3 region has 12 residues. Trimming removed 0 bases from V and 9 bases from J, with 8 bases in between. Germline loops: CDR1 SGHRS, CDR2 YFSETQ. The CDR3 here is CASSLDFDTQYF. The CDR3 coding sequence is TGCGCCAGCAGCTTGGATTTCGACACGCAGTATTTT.

This chain connects TRBV30 to TRBJ2-7; D gene ambiguous. Trimming took 1 base from V and 5 from J, leaving 9 bases between them. In germline, CDR1 is GTSNPN, CDR2 SVGIG (reference sequence). CDR3 length: 12 amino acids. The CDR3 sequence: CAWSGLPNEQYF. The CDR3 DNA reads TGTGCCTGGAGTGGCCTGCCCAACGAGCAGTACTTC.

This clonotype showed up just once. This rearrangement joins TRBV29-1 to TRBJ2-5; 9 nucleotides match TRBD1. The CDR3 sequence is 13 residues long. Germline V gene lookup returns CDR1 SQVTM and CDR2 ANQGSEA. Trimming took 7 bases from V and 3 from J; bases not matched to a gene: 6. CDR3 bases: TGCAGCGCTGACGACAGGGGGAAAGAGACCCAGTACTTC. The encoded protein is CSADDRGKETQYF.

The V and J genes are TRBV2 and TRBJ2-3, with TRBD1 matching 7 bases. Unmatched junction bases numbered 5, after V lost 2 bases and J lost 6 bases. CDR1 is SNHLY and CDR2 is FYNNEI in the germline V gene. The CDR3 has 14 amino acids. The CDR3 is CASSESTGEDTQYF. The CDR3, as DNA: TGTGCCAGCAGTGAAAGTACAGGGGAGGATACGCAGTATTTT.

The chain joins TRBV3-1 to TRBJ2-4; no firm D call. CDR3 length equals 14 residues. CDR1 and CDR2 (germline): LGHDT, YNNKEL (reference sequence). V was trimmed by 5 bases and J by 0 bases, leaving 8 bases between them. CDR3 residues: CASSMTEAKNIQYF. CDR3 nucleotides: TGTGCCAGCAGCATGACTGAAGCCAAAAACATTCAGTACTTC.

This chain uses TRBV5-8 with TRBJ1-2; D is perhaps TRBD1 (6 bases). The V end was cut by 2 bases, the J end by 2 bases, with 13 bases between. There are 15 residues in the CDR3. Looked up from germline, CDR1 is SGHTS and CDR2 is YDEGEE. The CDR3 nucleotides read TGTGCCAGCAGCTTCGGGGGGGCAAGAAACTATGGCTACACCTTC. This translates into CASSFGGARNYGYTF.

The rearrangement links TRBV11-1 to TRBJ2-7, with D hard to call. This CDR3 is 15 amino acids long. Trimming left V 5 bases short and J 0 bases short, with 14 bases between. The germline V gene encodes CDR1 SGHAT and CDR2 FQDESV (reference sequence). CDR3 amino acids: CASSRRRLSSYEQYF. The DNA for the CDR3 is TGTGCCAGCAGCCGCCGCCGACTGAGCTCCTACGAGCAGTACTTC.

The chain is built from TRBV3-1 and TRBJ1-2; tentatively, D is TRBD1 (5 bases). Germline V gene data show CDR1 as LGHDT and CDR2 as YNNKEL (reference sequence). V lost 4 bases and J lost 4, with 7 bases in between. The CDR3 runs 12 residues. The CDR3 protein is CASSRDGYGYTF. The CDR3 region has the DNA TGTGCCAGCAGCCGGGACGGCTATGGCTACACCTTC.